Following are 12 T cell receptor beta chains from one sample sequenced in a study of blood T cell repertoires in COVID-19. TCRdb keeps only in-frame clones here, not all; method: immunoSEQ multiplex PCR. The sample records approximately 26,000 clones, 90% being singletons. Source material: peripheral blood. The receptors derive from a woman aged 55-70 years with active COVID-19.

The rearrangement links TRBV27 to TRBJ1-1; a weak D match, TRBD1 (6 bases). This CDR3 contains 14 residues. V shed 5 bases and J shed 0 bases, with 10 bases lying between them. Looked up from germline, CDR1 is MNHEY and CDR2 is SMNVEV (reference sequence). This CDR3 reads CASSTGQLNTEAFF. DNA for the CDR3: TGTGCCAGCAGTACAGGACAGCTGAACACTGAAGCTTTCTTT.

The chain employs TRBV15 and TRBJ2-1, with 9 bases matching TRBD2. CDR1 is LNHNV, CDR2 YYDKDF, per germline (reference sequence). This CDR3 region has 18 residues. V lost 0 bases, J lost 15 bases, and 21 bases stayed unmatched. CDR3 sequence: CATSRDRRASGTDGWLFF. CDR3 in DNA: TGTGCCACCAGCAGAGATCGCAGGGCTAGCGGGACGGATGGTTGGCTGTTCTTC. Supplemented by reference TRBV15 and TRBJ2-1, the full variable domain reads DAMVIQNPRYQVTQFGKPVTLSCSQTLNHNVMYWYQQKSSQAPKLLFHYYDKDFNNEADTPDNFQSRRPNTSFCFLDIRSPGLGDTAMYLCATSRDRRASGTDGWLFFGPGTRLTVL.

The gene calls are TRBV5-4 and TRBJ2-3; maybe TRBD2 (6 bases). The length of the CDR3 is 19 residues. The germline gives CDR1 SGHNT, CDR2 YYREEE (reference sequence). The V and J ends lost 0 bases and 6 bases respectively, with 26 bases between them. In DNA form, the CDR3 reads TGTGCCAGCAGCTTGGACCCTATTGGGAGGCGAATGGGGAGTGATACGCAGTATTTT. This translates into CASSLDPIGRRMGSDTQYF.

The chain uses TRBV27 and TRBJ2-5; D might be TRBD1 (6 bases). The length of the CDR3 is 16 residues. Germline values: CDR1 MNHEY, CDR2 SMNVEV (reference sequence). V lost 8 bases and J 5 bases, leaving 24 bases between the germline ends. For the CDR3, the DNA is TGTGCCAGCGCTTTTTCGTTCTGGGCGAGGGGGGAGACCCAGTACTTC. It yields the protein CASAFSFWARGETQYF.

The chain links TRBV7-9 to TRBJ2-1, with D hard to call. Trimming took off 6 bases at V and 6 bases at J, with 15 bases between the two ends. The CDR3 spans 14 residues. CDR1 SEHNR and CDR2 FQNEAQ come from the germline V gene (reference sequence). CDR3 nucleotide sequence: TGTGCCAGCAGTAGGTCCGAGACTGTCAATGAGCAGTTCTTC. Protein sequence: CASSRSETVNEQFF.

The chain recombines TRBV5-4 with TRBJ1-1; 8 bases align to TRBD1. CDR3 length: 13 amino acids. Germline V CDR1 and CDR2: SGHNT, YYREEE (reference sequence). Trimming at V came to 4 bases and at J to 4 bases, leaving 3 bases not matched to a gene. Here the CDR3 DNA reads TGTGCCAGCAGCCCCGACAGGGGCACTGAAGCTTTCTTT. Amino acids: CASSPDRGTEAFF.

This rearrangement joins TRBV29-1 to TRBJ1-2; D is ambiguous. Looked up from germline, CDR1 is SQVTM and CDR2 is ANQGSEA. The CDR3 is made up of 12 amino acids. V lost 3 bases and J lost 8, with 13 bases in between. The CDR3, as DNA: TGCAGCGTTGATTCGGGGTTGAGAGGCTACACCTTC. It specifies CSVDSGLRGYTF.

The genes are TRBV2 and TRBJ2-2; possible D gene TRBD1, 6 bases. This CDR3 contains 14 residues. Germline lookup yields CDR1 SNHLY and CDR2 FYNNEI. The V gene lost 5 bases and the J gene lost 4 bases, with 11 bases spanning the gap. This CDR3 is CASSLTGGTGELFF. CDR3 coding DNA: TGTGCCAGCAGTCTGACAGGCGGCACCGGGGAGCTGTTTTTT.

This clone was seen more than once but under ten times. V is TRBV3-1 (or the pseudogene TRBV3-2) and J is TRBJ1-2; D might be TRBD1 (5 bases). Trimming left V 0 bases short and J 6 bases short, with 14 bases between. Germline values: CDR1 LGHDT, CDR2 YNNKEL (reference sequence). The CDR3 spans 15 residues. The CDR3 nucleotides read TGTGCCAGCAGCCAAGACCGATCAGGGTTGGATGGCTACACCTTC. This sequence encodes CASSQDRSGLDGYTF.

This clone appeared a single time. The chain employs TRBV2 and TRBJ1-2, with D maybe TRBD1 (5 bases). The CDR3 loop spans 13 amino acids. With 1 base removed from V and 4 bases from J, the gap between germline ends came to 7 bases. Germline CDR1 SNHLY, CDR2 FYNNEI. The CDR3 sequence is CASSEGQGYGYTF. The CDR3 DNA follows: TGTGCCAGCAGTGAAGGTCAGGGCTATGGCTACACCTTC.

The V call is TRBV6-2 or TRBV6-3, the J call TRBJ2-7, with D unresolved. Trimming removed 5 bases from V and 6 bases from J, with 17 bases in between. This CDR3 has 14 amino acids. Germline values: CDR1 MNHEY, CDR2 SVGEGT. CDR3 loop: CASSQRLGSSEQYF. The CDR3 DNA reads TGTGCCAGCAGTCAACGTTTGGGCAGCAGCGAGCAGTACTTC.

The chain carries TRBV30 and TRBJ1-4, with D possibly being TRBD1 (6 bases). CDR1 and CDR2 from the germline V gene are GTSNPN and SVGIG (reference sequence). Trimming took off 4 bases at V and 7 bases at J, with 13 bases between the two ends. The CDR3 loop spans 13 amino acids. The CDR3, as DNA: TGTGCCTGGACAGGGGAAGGGAGTGAAAAACTGTTTTTT. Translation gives CAWTGEGSEKLFF.